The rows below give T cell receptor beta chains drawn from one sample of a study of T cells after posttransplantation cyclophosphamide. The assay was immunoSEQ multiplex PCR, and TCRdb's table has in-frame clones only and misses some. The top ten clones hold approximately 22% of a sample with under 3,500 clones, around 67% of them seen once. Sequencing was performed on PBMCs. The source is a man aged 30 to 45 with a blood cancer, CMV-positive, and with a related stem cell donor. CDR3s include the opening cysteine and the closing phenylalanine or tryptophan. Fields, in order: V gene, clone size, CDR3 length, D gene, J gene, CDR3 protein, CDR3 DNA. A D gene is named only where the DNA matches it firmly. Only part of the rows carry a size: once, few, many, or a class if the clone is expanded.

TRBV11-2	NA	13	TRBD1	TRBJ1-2	CASSHGQGNGYTF	TGTGCCAGCAGCCATGGACAGGGGAATGGCTACACCTTC
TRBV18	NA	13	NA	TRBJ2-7	CASSPSPAYEQYF	TGTGCCAGCTCACCCTCCCCGGCCTACGAGCAGTACTTC
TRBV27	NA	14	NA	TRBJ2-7	CASSRSGTSYEQYF	TGTGCCAGCAGTCGAAGCGGAACCTCCTACGAGCAGTACTTC
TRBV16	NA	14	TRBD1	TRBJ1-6	CASSPTGGSSPLHF	TGTGCCAGCAGCCCGACAGGGGGAAGTTCACCCCTCCACTTT
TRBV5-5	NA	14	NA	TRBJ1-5	CASSLSAGNQPQHF	TGTGCCAGCAGCTTGTCCGCGGGGAATCAGCCCCAGCATTTT
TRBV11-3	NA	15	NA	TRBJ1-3	CASSFGTTTGNTIYF	TGTGCCAGCAGCTTTGGGACTACAACTGGAAACACCATATATTTT
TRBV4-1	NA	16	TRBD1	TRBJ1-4	CASSQARGTVNEKLFF	TGCGCCAGCAGCCAAGCTCGGGGGACAGTTAATGAAAAACTGTTTTTT
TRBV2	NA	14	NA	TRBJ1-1	CASGNLRINTEAFF	TGTGCCAGTGGCAACCTCAGGATTAACACTGAAGCTTTCTTT
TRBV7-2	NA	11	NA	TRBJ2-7	CASSGLNEQYF	TGTGCCAGCAGCGGCCTGAACGAGCAGTACTTC
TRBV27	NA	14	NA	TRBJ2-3	CASSRDLFTDTQYF	TGTGCCAGCAGCCGGGACTTGTTCACAGATACGCAGTATTTT
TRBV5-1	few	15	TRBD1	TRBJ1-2	CASGAGTGGGYGYTF	TGCGCCAGCGGAGCCGGGACAGGGGGTGGGTATGGCTACACCTTC
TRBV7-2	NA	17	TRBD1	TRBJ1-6	CASSLVGTGGGGSPLHF	TGTGCCAGCAGCTTAGTAGGGACAGGGGGTGGTGGTTCACCCCTCCACTTT
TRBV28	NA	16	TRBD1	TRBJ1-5	CASSFRQGGHNQPQHF	TGTGCCAGCAGTTTTCGACAGGGGGGACACAATCAGCCCCAGCATTTT
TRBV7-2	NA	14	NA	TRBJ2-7	CASSLDRMTYEQYF	TGTGCCAGCAGCTTAGACAGAATGACCTACGAGCAGTACTTC
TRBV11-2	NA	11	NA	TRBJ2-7	CASSLGAGQYF	TGTGCCAGCAGCTTAGGAGCTGGGCAGTACTTC
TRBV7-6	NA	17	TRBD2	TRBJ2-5	CASSLGTSGSVRETQYF	TGTGCCAGCAGCCTAGGGACTAGCGGGAGTGTTCGGGAGACCCAGTACTTC
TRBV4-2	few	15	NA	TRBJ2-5	CASRPGHSREETQYF	TGTGCCAGCAGGCCTGGGCACTCTCGGGAGGAGACCCAGTACTTC
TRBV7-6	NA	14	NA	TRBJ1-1	CASSLNRVDTEAFF	TGTGCCAGCAGCTTAAACAGGGTTGACACTGAAGCTTTCTTT
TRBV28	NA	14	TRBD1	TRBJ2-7	CASSPRDRPYEQYF	TGTGCCAGCAGCCCTCGGGACAGGCCCTACGAGCAGTACTTC
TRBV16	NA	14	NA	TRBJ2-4	CASSQAGAINIQYF	TGTGCCAGCAGCCAAGCAGGGGCGATAAACATTCAGTACTTC
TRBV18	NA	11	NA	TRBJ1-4	CASSGNEKLFF	TGTGCCAGCTCAGGCAATGAAAAACTGTTTTTT
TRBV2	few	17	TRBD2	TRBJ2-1	CASSQTGTSGTYNEQFF	TGTGCCAGCAGTCAAACCGGGACTAGCGGCACCTACAATGAGCAGTTCTTC
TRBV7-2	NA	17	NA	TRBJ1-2	CASSPTTRSYSIGGYTF	TGTGCCAGCAGCCCAACGACAAGATCGTACTCTATAGGTGGCTACACCTTC
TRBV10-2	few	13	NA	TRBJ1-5	CASSEYPRQPQHF	TGCGCCAGCAGTGAGTACCCGCGGCAGCCCCAGCATTTT
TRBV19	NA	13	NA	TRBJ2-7	CASSAPGNYEQYF	TGTGCCAGTAGTGCGCCAGGGAACTACGAGCAGTACTTC
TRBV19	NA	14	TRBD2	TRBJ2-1	CASSPSGGANEQFF	TGTGCCAGTAGTCCCAGCGGGGGGGCCAATGAGCAGTTCTTC
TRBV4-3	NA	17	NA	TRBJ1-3	CASSQDGLGGSGNTIYF	TGCGCCAGCAGCCAAGATGGCCTAGGAGGCTCTGGAAACACCATATATTTT
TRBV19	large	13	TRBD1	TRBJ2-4	CASSWDSKNIQYF	TGTGCCAGTAGTTGGGACAGCAAAAACATTCAGTACTTC
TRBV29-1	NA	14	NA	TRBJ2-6	CSVSYTSGANVLTF	TGCAGCGTTTCCTATACTTCTGGGGCCAACGTCCTGACTTTC
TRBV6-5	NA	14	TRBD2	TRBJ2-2	CASSAGDRPGELFF	TGTGCCAGCTCTGCGGGAGATCGCCCCGGGGAGCTGTTTTTT
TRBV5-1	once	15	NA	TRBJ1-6	CASSLVQGSNSPLHF	TGCGCCAGCAGCTTGGTCCAGGGGTCTAATTCACCCCTCCACTTT
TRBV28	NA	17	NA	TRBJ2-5	CASSLEYLGLPKETQYF	TGTGCCAGCAGTTTAGAGTATTTAGGACTACCGAAAGAGACCCAGTACTTC
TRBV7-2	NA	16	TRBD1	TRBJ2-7	CASSLSPGTGSYEQYF	TGTGCCAGCAGCTTAAGTCCCGGGACAGGGTCCTACGAGCAGTACTTC